The 11 T cell receptor beta chains given below trace back to one sample, sequenced in a study of cytomegalovirus exposure and HLA in healthy donors. PCR was performed using 60 Vbeta and 13 Jbeta primers. Clones were sequenced by immunoSEQ multiplex PCR, and TCRdb holds only the in-frame ones, with some missing. The data show some 180,000 clones, over 75% seen once. Sequenced sample: PBMCs. These receptors were obtained from a girl in the first two years of life in good health and CMV-seronegative.

The J gene is TRBJ1-3, the V gene TRBV5-8, with D perhaps TRBD1 (6 bases). The CDR3 totals 15 residues. Per the germline V gene, CDR1 is SGHTS and CDR2 is YDEGEE. Trimming stripped 6 bases from V and 0 bases from J, with 13 bases between. The CDR3 protein is CASTWGQSSGNTIYF. In DNA, the CDR3 is TGTGCCAGCACCTGGGGGCAGAGCTCTGGAAACACCATATATTTT.

The V call is TRBV6-1, the J call TRBJ2-1; TRBD2 might be the D (6 bases). Trimming took 6 bases from V and 2 from J, leaving 11 bases between them. The CDR3 contains 14 residues. Germline-derived CDR1 and CDR2 are MNHNS and SASEGT. CDR3 bases: TGTGCCAGCAGATCGCGGGGAGCCTACAATGAGCAGTTCTTC. This codes for CASRSRGAYNEQFF.

The chain links TRBV29-1 to TRBJ1-4; weak D call: TRBD1 (6 bases). This CDR3 spans 13 amino acids. Germline V gene sequence: CDR1 SQVTM, CDR2 ANQGSEA. V dropped 3 bases and J dropped 12 bases, with 17 bases sitting between them. The chain's CDR3 is CSVDVSLTGELFF. The CDR3 coding sequence is TGCAGCGTTGATGTCTCCTTGACAGGAGAACTGTTTTTT. The complete variable domain, with remaining parts taken from reference TRBV29-1 and TRBJ1-4, reads SAVISQKPSRDICQRGTSLTIQCQVDSQVTMMFWYRQQPGQSLTLIATANQGSEATYESGFVIDKFPISRPNLTFSTLTVSNMSPEDSSIYLCSVDVSLTGELFFGSGTQLSVL.

The rearrangement joins TRBV5-8 to TRBJ2-3; 8 bases map to TRBD2. This CDR3 has 17 amino acids. Unmatched junction bases numbered 13, after V lost 5 bases and J lost 2 bases. Germline CDR1 SGHTS, CDR2 YDEGEE. CDR3 loop: CASRAAQRGPYTDTQYF. CDR3 DNA: TGTGCCAGCAGGGCAGCCCAGCGGGGGCCTTACACAGATACGCAGTATTTT.

A word on this clone: This sample includes further DNA sequences coding for the same CDR3. This chain joins TRBV18 and TRBJ1-1; D perhaps matches TRBD1 (6 bases). This CDR3 has 14 residues. CDR1 and CDR2 from the germline V gene are KGHSH and LQKENI. The V end was cut by 3 bases, the J end by 3 bases, with 11 bases between. CDR3 nucleotide sequence: TGTGCCAGCTCACCTACAGGGAGGGACACTGAAGCTTTCTTT. Translated: CASSPTGRDTEAFF.

The chain uses TRBV5-1 and TRBJ2-5; 12 bases are a match to TRBD2. Germline V CDR1 and CDR2: SGHRS, YFSETQ. The J segment lost 2 bases and the V segment lost 5 bases, leaving 10 bases of the junction unmatched. The CDR3 is 17 residues long. CDR3 protein: CASSSGLAGPLQETQYF. CDR3 DNA sequence: TGCGCCAGCAGTTCCGGACTAGCGGGGCCCCTTCAAGAGACCCAGTACTTC.

The gene calls are TRBV11-3 and TRBJ2-1; 7 nucleotides line up with TRBD2. Trimming removed 3 bases from V and 2 bases from J; junction bases left unmatched: 7. CDR1 SGHNT and CDR2 YENEEA come from the germline V gene. The CDR3 runs to 16 residues. The CDR3 DNA follows: TGTGCCAGCAGCTTTACCGGGAGGCACCCCTACAATGAGCAGTTCTTC. It encodes CASSFTGRHPYNEQFF.

This clone was recorded only once. The rearrangement uses TRBV9 and TRBJ1-2, with unresolved D. The germline CDR1 and CDR2 sequences are SGDLS and YYNGEE. The CDR3 consists of 12 residues. Trimming shortened V by 1 base and J by 2 bases, and 3 bases separated the two germline ends. The CDR3 DNA is TGTGCCAGCAGCGTACCGAACTATGGCTACACCTTC. Protein: CASSVPNYGYTF.

V and J are TRBV6-4 and TRBJ2-7, with a possible D match to TRBD2 (6 bases). V was pared by 8 bases and J by 2 bases, with 19 bases between. This CDR3 is built from 15 residues. Germline assignment: CDR1 MRHNA and CDR2 SNTAGT. CDR3 bases: TGTGCCAGCCTAGAAGGCCGGGACTCCCCCTACGAGCAGTACTTC. This codes for CASLEGRDSPYEQYF.

This chain uses TRBV4-1 with TRBJ2-3, with 7 positions matching TRBD1. V shed 4 bases and J 4 bases; nucleotides not matched to a gene: 5. CDR3 length: 14 amino acids. Germline CDR1 and CDR2: MGHRA and YSYEKL. The CDR3 region has the DNA TGCGCCAGCAGCCTAGACAGGGTGGCAGATACGCAGTATTTT. Translating it yields CASSLDRVADTQYF.

V gene TRBV9 combines with J gene TRBJ2-3; 8 nucleotides match TRBD2. The CDR3 extends over 16 amino acids. V trimming: 0 bases; J trimming: 1 base; junction bases outside the gene matches: 4. Germline V gives CDR1 SGDLS, CDR2 YYNGEE. In DNA, the CDR3 is TGTGCCAGCAGCGTAGGACTAGCGAGTCGCACAGATACGCAGTATTTT. Residues: CASSVGLASRTDTQYF.